This is a list of T cell receptor beta chains from one sample in a study of blood T cell repertoires in COVID-19. Method: immunoSEQ multiplex PCR; TCRdb's copy keeps in-frame clones and lacks some. The sample carries 300,000 or so clones, 70% to 90% recorded once. The sample taken for sequencing was peripheral blood. All receptors come from a woman aged 45 to 65 with active or convalescent COVID-19. Both conserved end residues are part of each CDR3. A D gene is named only where the DNA matches it firmly. Clone size appears in some rows only: once, few, many, or a class for an expanded clone.

clone_size	v_call	j_call	d_call	cdr3_nt	cdr3_aa
-	TRBV4-1	TRBJ1-2	-	TGCGCCAGCAGCCAAGCCCCCAGGCCACTCTATGGCTACACCTTC	CASSQAPRPLYGYTF
-	TRBV7-3	TRBJ2-1	TRBD2	TGTGCCAGCAGCTTGCTAGCGGGAATCTCCTACAATGAGCAGTTCTTC	CASSLLAGISYNEQFF
-	TRBV3-1/TRBV3-2	TRBJ2-2	-	TGTGCCAGCAGCCTTAACCGGGGGACCACCGGGGAGCTATTTTTT	CASSLNRGTTGELFF
-	TRBV7-8	TRBJ2-2	TRBD2	TGTGCCAGCGTCCCGGGACTAGCGGGAGGCGACACCGGGGAGCTGTTTTTT	CASVPGLAGGDTGELFF
-	TRBV6-2/TRBV6-3	TRBJ1-1	-	TGTGCCAGCAGTCCGTCCTCGGGCAGGGCTACTGAAGCTTTCTTT	CASSPSSGRATEAFF
-	TRBV19	TRBJ2-2	TRBD2	TGTGCCAGTAGTCCATGGGGACTAGCGGGAGGGCCTTACACCGGGGAGCTGTTTTTT	CASSPWGLAGGPYTGELFF
-	TRBV4-2	TRBJ2-1	TRBD1	TGTGCCAGCAGCCAAGGAGGGACAGCGAACAATGAGCAGTTCTTC	CASSQGGTANNEQFF
-	TRBV30	TRBJ1-3	-	TGTGCCTGGATGGGGGGGGGAAACACCATATATTTT	CAWMGGGNTIYF
-	TRBV5-4	TRBJ1-1	TRBD1	TGTGCCAGCAGCCCGGGGGCTACAGGGGGCACTGAAGCTTTCTTT	CASSPGATGGTEAFF
-	TRBV11-2	TRBJ2-1	-	TGTGCCAGCAGCGCGGGACCCCAGGGCTCCTACAATGAGCAGTTCTTC	CASSAGPQGSYNEQFF
-	TRBV21-1	TRBJ2-2	-	TGTGCCAGCAGACCCGGGACTAGCGGGGGCACCGGGGAGCTGTTTTTT	CASRPGTSGGTGELFF
-	TRBV7-8	TRBJ1-5	TRBD1	TGTGCCAGCAGCTTTTATAGGGGCGGGACAGGTTTTAGCAATCAGCCCCAGCATTTT	CASSFYRGGTGFSNQPQHF
-	TRBV7-2	TRBJ1-1	-	TGTGCCAGCAGCGTGTATAGGAACACTGAAGCTTTCTTT	CASSVYRNTEAFF
-	TRBV4-2	TRBJ2-3	-	TGTGCCAGCAGCCAAGACGGGGTAGTACTAGGGAGCACAGATACGCAGTATTTT	CASSQDGVVLGSTDTQYF
-	TRBV10-3	TRBJ2-1	TRBD2	TGTGCCATCAGTGAATTTAGCGGGAGCGCCGGAAACAATGAGCAGTTCTTC	CAISEFSGSAGNNEQFF
few	TRBV30	TRBJ1-6	-	TGTGCCTGGAGTGTACTCTATAATTCACCCCTCCACTTT	CAWSVLYNSPLHF
-	TRBV20-1	TRBJ2-3	TRBD2	TGCAGTGCTAGTAAGCGGGAGACGGGCACAGATACGCAGTATTTT	CSASKRETGTDTQYF
-	TRBV14	TRBJ1-3	-	TGTGCCAGCAGCCCCGGGAGCACCATATATTTT	CASSPGSTIYF
once	TRBV28	TRBJ1-5	TRBD1	TGTGCCAGCAGTTTACGGAGGGGGCGGCAGCCCCAGCATTTT	CASSLRRGRQPQHF
-	TRBV6-4	TRBJ2-1	TRBD2	TGTGCCAGCAGTGAACGGAGCGGGAGCTACAATGAGCAGTTCTTC	CASSERSGSYNEQFF
-	TRBV3-1/TRBV3-2	TRBJ2-1	-	TGTGCCAGCAGCCATCGTTCCGGGACTCTAGGTGAGCAGTTCTTC	CASSHRSGTLGEQFF
few	TRBV30	TRBJ2-3	TRBD1	TGTGCCTGGCGGACAGGGGCCACAGATACGCAGTATTTT	CAWRTGATDTQYF
once	TRBV28	TRBJ2-1	TRBD1	TGTGCCAGCTCTCGACGGGGACAGGGGAACAATGAGCAGTTCTTC	CASSRRGQGNNEQFF
once	TRBV7-9	TRBJ1-2	-	TGTGCCAGCAGCTTAGCGCTGGCAGGGGTAAAAGGCTACACCTTC	CASSLALAGVKGYTF
-	TRBV11-2	TRBJ1-2	-	TGTGCCAGCAGCTTAATATTGGGGACAAACTATGGCTACACCTTC	CASSLILGTNYGYTF
-	TRBV4-1	TRBJ1-6	-	TGCGCCAGCGGTTACAGGGCCACCTATAATTCACCCCTCCACTTT	CASGYRATYNSPLHF
-	TRBV6-1	TRBJ1-6	-	TGTGCCAGCAGTGAAGACCCGTACTCGGGACATAGCTCCTATAATTCACCCCTCCACTTT	CASSEDPYSGHSSYNSPLHF